This T cell receptor beta chain was recovered during a study of massively parallel sequencing of T cell beta chains (dated by TCRdb to between 2009 and 2010). For the wider study: Using 5'-RACE, Illumina short-read sequencing and a dedicated short-read assembly strategy, the study profiled the diversity of human TCR beta CDR3 in peripheral blood.

In regard to this clonotype: The antigen this receptor binds is unknown. The sample holds no much larger clone one base away, and base qualities are not on file.

All donors in the pool were aged about 18 to 45 years, and the pool included a few hundred males and approximately 160 females. From 150 to 200 liters of pooled peripheral blood, peripheral leukocyte polyA+ RNA was isolated. For starting material, the researchers used a commercial mRNA preparation made from normal human peripheral blood leukocytes pooled across roughly 550 individuals. V drops 4 bases and J drops 1 base, leaving 10 bases in between. The CDR3 spans 14 residues, from the cysteine through the phenylalanine. CDR3 DNA is the only sequence kept; it has 42 bases, read in frame from the first base. Via the germline V gene, CDR1 is MGHRA and CDR2 YSYEKL. Points the paper makes about the study in general: CDR3 beta lengths ranging from 21 to 81 nucleotides were observed, with a peak at 45 nucleotides. Since the RNA was pooled from many donors, the results capture clonotype abundance averaged across the population rather than the repertoire of any individual. A unique TRBV gene could be assigned to only around 23,000 (approximately 67%) of the clonotypes. Most clonotypes (about 65% of the roughly 35,000) were supported by a single sequence read, which could in principle inflate apparent diversity. TRBV usage was found to range from over 0.0095% for TRBV17 to about 23% for TRBV20-1, and TRBJ usage was found to range from around 1.6% for TRBJ2-6 to around 17% for TRBJ2-1. By subsampling, clonotype counts were shown to rise linearly with read number, indicating that sequencing depth was far from saturation. Preferential PCR amplification of some TRBV and TRBJ sequences may have skewed the reported gene usage frequencies. Among approximately 35,000 distinct clonotypes, single-copy clonotypes made up around 59% of clonotypes but only 18.8% of assemblies.

These reads were obtained on an Illumina Genome Analyzer II. A RACE product of about 520 bp was obtained after two rounds of nested PCR with TRBC1/TRBC2-specific primers and was gel-purified. To give RACE a 5' anchor, first-strand cDNA synthesis used a TRBC-specific primer together with a template-switching oligonucleotide. Because the RACE amplicon was too long to sequence directly with short reads, the RACE amplicon was concatemerized by ligation and then sheared by sonication. PAGE was used to isolate a size fraction of 100 to 300 bp, and that fraction then underwent shotgun sequencing on the Illumina platform. In separate sequencing runs on an Illumina GAII, 18.8 million 36-nt reads and 21.7 million 50-nt single-end reads were generated. The study's processing was this. Assembly of the pooled around 40 million reads was performed with iSSAKE using parameters -m 15, -o 2 and -r 0.7. Reads aligning to the ends of Ensembl TRBV gene predictions that carried unmatched junctional bases were used to seed de novo CDR3 beta assemblies. Clonotype abundance was estimated as the number of matching assembled contigs, not raw read depth. Of the assembled clonotypes, around 2,000 (approximately 6%) had in-frame stop codons and were removed, leaving about 34,000 productive clonotypes. Sanger sequencing of cloned RACE products gave 300 or so unique TCR sequences, and about 70% of them were also found in the Illumina assembly. The public reads were run again by TCRdb, first through fastp at Q25 and then through MiXCR, and only productive beta chains were kept. Each CDR3 protein appears once, grouped with its most common genes and DNA. The V and J calls follow TCRdb's processing rather than the paper's. The sample records fewer than 4,500 distinct CDR3 sequences, around two fifths of which are singletons. Approximately 2.7% of the sample comes from the top ten.

The clonotype originates from a pool of human donors in good health; the sample was commercial RNA pooled from many donors. The chain couples TRBV4-1 to TRBJ1-1, with the D gene too uncertain to name. Source material: commercial RNA from peripheral blood pooled from many donors. This receptor has the CDR3 CASSRGLGNTEAFF. The nucleotide sequence reads as follows: TGCGCCAGCAGCCGCGGACTGGGGAACACTGAAGCTTTCTTT.